The sequence of this T cell receptor (beta chain) was determined in a study of prognosis after radiotherapy for stage I lung cancer. Study-wide context: Enrolled patients had stage I non-small cell lung cancer and entered the cohort between 2018 and early 2019. Study-level points and caveats: Tumor-specific status of the expanded TCR clones was not determined in the analysis.

The authors amplified TCR beta CDR3 from genomic DNA using two-round multiplex PCR. The first PCR round targeted every TRBV and TRBJ gene with specific primers. TCRdb passed the multiplex PCR reads through MiXCR, listing each CDR3 protein once. The sample carries around 31,000 distinct CDR3 sequences, around 48% recorded once. This clonotype has only one observation. What it recognizes is unknown. This sequence is one base from a far larger clone and is likely a read error. This sequence originates from a donor over 45 with non-small cell lung cancer. Sample: PBMCs, taken before or after stereotactic body radiation therapy (not recorded which).

The CDR3 bases are TGTGCCAGCACCTCACGGACAGGGATTTTTTTTAACTACGAGCAGTACTTC. Its protein is CASTSRTGIFFNYEQYF. The J gene is TRBJ2-7, the V gene TRBV6-1, with 8 bases identical to TRBD1. Germline-derived CDR1 and CDR2 are MNHNS and SASEGT. The CDR3 runs to 17 residues. V shed 7 bases and J 3 bases; nucleotides not matched to a gene: 17.